This is a list of T cell receptor beta chains from one sample in a study of OX40 agonist ivuxolimab in advanced cancers. Sequencing used immunoSEQ multiplex PCR; TCRdb keeps in-frame clones, though not all of them. This sample has about 36,000 clones, with about 80% found just once. This specimen was CD4+ or CD8+ T cells sorted from blood, taken in a trial of the OX40 agonist ivuxolimab. The receptors shown here come from an adult with an advanced solid tumor such as melanoma, head and neck, liver or kidney cancer. Both conserved end residues are part of each CDR3. Each record gives: clone size, J gene, D gene, V gene, CDR3 DNA, CDR3 protein. The D gene is left open where the match is weak. Some rows mark clone size as missing; the rest say once, few, many or name a class of expanded clone.

size: -
J: TRBJ2-2
D: -
V: TRBV28
DNA: TGTGCCAGCAGTTTATGGGGGGGCACGAACACCGGGGAGCTGTTTTTT
CDR3: CASSLWGGTNTGELFF

size: -
J: TRBJ1-1
D: -
V: TRBV13
DNA: TGTGCCAGCATAGGACCTGAAGCTTTCTTT
CDR3: CASIGPEAFF

size: few
J: TRBJ1-1
D: -
V: TRBV28
DNA: TGTGCCAGCAGTCTCGGCATCGGGGGGGCTGAAGCTTTCTTT
CDR3: CASSLGIGGAEAFF

size: -
J: TRBJ1-1
D: -
V: TRBV6-6
DNA: TGTGCCAGCAGTTACTCGTTAGGTACTGAAGCTTTCTTT
CDR3: CASSYSLGTEAFF

size: once
J: TRBJ2-1
D: -
V: TRBV7-6
DNA: TGTGCCAGCAGCCCGCGGGACGCCTACAATGAGCAGTTCTTC
CDR3: CASSPRDAYNEQFF

size: -
J: TRBJ2-2
D: -
V: TRBV11-2
DNA: TGTGCCAGCAGCTTAGAGGGTTACACCGGGGAGCTGTTTTTT
CDR3: CASSLEGYTGELFF

size: medium-sized
J: TRBJ1-6
D: -
V: TRBV2
DNA: TGTGCCAGCAGTGCCTACACGTCACCCCTCCACTTT
CDR3: CASSAYTSPLHF

size: -
J: TRBJ2-1
D: -
V: TRBV2
DNA: TGTGCCAGCAGTGAAGAGCGGGATGAGCAGTTCTTC
CDR3: CASSEERDEQFF

size: -
J: TRBJ1-1
D: -
V: TRBV21-1
DNA: TGTGCCAGCAGATTATTGATAGCTACACATCGCACTGAAGCTTTCTTT
CDR3: CASRLLIATHRTEAFF

size: few
J: TRBJ1-6
D: -
V: TRBV5-1
DNA: TGCGCCAGCAGGGCAGTTAATTCACCCCTCCACTTT
CDR3: CASRAVNSPLHF

size: -
J: TRBJ1-2
D: -
V: TRBV5-1
DNA: TGCGCCAGCAGCTTGGAAGGGATGAACTATGGCTACACCTTC
CDR3: CASSLEGMNYGYTF

size: -
J: TRBJ1-5
D: -
V: TRBV6-5
DNA: TGTGCCACCGCGACGGGGAATAGCAATCAGCCCCAGCATTTT
CDR3: CATATGNSNQPQHF

size: -
J: TRBJ2-6
D: -
V: TRBV21-1
DNA: TGTGCCAGCAGCCTCGGACAGGTGTTCTCTGGGGCCAACGTCCTGACTTTC
CDR3: CASSLGQVFSGANVLTF

size: -
J: TRBJ1-1
D: TRBD1
V: TRBV5-1
DNA: TGCGCCAGCAGCTCCACAGGGGCCAACACTGAAGCTTTCTTT
CDR3: CASSSTGANTEAFF

size: -
J: TRBJ1-3
D: -
V: TRBV29-1
DNA: TGCAGCGTTGATACAGGCACTGGAAACACCATATATTTT
CDR3: CSVDTGTGNTIYF

size: -
J: TRBJ1-1
D: -
V: TRBV7-9
DNA: TGTGCCAGCAGCAAAGTGACGGTTCTGAACACTGAAGCTTTCTTT
CDR3: CASSKVTVLNTEAFF